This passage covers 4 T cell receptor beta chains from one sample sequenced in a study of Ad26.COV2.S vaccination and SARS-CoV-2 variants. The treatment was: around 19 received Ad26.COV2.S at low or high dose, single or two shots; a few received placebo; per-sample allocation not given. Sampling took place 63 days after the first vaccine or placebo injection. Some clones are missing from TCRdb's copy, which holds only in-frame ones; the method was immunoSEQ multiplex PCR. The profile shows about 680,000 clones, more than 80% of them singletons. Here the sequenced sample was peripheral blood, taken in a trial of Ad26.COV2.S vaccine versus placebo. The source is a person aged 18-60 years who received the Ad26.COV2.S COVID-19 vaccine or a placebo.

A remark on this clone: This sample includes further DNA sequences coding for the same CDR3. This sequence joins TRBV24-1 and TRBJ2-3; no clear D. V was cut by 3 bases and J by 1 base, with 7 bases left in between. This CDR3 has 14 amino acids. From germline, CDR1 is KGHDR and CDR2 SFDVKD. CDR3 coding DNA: TGTGCCACCAGTGATCCCGGAGGCACAGATACGCAGTATTTT. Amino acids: CATSDPGGTDTQYF.

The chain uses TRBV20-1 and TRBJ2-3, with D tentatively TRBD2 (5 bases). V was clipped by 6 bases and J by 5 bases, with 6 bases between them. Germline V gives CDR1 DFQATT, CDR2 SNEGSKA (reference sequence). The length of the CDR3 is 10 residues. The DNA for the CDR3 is TGCAGTGCCGGAGGAGATACGCAGTATTTT. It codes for CSAGGDTQYF.

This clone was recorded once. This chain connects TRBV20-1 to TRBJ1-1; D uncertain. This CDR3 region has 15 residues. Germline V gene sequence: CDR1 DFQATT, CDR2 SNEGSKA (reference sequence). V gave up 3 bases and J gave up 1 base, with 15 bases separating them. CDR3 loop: CSASMGFAGNTEAFF. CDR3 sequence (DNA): TGCAGTGCTAGTATGGGGTTCGCGGGGAACACTGAAGCTTTCTTT.

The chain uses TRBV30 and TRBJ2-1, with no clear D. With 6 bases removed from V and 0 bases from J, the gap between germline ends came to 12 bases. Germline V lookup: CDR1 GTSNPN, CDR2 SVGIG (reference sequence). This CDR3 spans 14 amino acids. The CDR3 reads CACLLPSSYNEQFF. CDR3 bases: TGTGCCTGCCTGTTACCGAGCTCCTACAATGAGCAGTTCTTC. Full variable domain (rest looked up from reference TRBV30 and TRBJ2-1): SQTIHQWPATLVQPVGSPLSLECTVEGTSNPNLYWYRQAAGRGLQLLFYSVGIGQISSEVPQNLSASRPQDRQFILSSKKLLLSDSGFYLCACLLPSSYNEQFFGPGTRLTVL.